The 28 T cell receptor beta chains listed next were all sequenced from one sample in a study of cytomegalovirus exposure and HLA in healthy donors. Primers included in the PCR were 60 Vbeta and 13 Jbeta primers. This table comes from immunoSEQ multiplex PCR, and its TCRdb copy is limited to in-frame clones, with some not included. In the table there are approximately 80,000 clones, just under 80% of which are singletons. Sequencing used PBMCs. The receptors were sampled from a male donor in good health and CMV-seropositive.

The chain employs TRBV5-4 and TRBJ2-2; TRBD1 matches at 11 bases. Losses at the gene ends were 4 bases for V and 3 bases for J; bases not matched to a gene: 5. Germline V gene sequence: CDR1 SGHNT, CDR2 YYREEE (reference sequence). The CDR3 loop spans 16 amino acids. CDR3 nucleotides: TGTGCCAGCAGCCTAAGGACAGGGGGCTACACCGGGGAGCTGTTTTTT. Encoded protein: CASSLRTGGYTGELFF.

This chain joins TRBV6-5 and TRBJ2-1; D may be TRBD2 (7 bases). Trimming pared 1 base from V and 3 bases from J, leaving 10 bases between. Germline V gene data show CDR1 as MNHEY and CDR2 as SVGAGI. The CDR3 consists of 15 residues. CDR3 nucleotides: TGTGCCAGCAGTTACTGGGAGGGGGACTACAATGAGCAGTTCTTC. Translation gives CASSYWEGDYNEQFF.

The DNA of the CDR3 is TGTGCCAGCAGCTTAACAGGGGCGAAGCAGCCCCAGCATTTT. This gives the protein CASSLTGAKQPQHF. The V gene is TRBV6-5, the J gene TRBJ1-5; 7 nucleotides match TRBD1. CDR3 size: 14 residues. Trimming removed 6 bases from V and 7 bases from J; junction bases left unmatched: 9. CDR1 and CDR2 (germline): MNHEY, SVGAGI.

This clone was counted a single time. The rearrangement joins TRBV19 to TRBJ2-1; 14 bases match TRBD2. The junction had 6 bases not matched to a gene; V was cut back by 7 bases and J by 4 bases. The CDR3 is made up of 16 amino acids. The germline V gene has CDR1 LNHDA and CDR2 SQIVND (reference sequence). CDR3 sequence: CASTEGLAGAYNEQFF. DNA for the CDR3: TGTGCCAGTACCGAGGGACTAGCGGGAGCTTACAATGAGCAGTTCTTC.

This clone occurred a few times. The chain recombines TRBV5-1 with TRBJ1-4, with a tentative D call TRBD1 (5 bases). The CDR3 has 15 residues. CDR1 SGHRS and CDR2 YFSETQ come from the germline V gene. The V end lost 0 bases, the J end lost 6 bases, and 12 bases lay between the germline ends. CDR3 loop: CASSLGGRRDEKLFF. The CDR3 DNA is TGCGCCAGCAGCTTGGGGGGCCGGCGAGATGAAAAACTGTTTTTT.

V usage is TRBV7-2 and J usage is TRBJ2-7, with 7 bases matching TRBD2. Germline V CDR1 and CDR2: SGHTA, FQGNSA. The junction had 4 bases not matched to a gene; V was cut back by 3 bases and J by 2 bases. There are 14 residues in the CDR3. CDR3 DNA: TGTGCCAGCAGCTTCGGCGGGAGAACCTACGAGCAGTACTTC. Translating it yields CASSFGGRTYEQYF.

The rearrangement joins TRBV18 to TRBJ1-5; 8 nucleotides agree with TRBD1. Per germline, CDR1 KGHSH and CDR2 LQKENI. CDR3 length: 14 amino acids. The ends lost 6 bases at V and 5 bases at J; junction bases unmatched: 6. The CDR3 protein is CASSPMDRDQPQHF. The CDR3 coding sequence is TGTGCCAGCTCCCCTATGGACAGGGATCAGCCCCAGCATTTT.

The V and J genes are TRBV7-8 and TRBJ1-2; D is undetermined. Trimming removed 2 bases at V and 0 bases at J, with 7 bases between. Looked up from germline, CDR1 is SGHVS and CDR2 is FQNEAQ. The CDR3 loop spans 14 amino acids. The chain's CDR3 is CASSLYRANYGYTF. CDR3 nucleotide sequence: TGTGCCAGCAGCTTATACAGAGCTAACTATGGCTACACCTTC.

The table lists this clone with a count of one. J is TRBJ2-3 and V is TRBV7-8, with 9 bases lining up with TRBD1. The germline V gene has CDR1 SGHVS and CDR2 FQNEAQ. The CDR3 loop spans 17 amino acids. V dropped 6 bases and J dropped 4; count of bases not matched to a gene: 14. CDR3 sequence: CASSPRRGTGLADTQYF. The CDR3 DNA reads TGTGCCAGCAGTCCTAGGAGGGGGACAGGGTTGGCAGATACGCAGTATTTT.

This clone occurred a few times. The CDR3 region is CASREPGGNYGYTF. In nucleotides, the CDR3 is TGTGCCAGTCGGGAACCCGGCGGGAACTATGGCTACACCTTC. The rearrangement joins TRBV6-5 to TRBJ1-2; D not certain. Per germline, CDR1 MNHEY and CDR2 SVGAGI. The CDR3 runs 14 residues. The germline V and J ends were trimmed by 9 bases and 2 bases, with 16 bases remaining between them.

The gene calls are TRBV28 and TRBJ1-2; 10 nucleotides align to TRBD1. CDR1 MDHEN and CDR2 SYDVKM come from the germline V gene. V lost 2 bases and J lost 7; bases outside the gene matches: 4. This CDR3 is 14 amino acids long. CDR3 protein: CASSLDRGRGGYTF. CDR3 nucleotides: TGTGCCAGCAGTTTAGACAGGGGGCGCGGTGGCTACACCTTC.

The DNA for the CDR3 is TGCGCCAGCAGCTTGGGGGGAACTAGCGGTCACGATGAGCAGTTCTTC. Amino acid sequence: CASSLGGTSGHDEQFF. V usage is TRBV5-1 and J usage is TRBJ2-1; TRBD2 matches 8 bases. V trimming: 0 bases; J trimming: 8 bases; junction bases outside the gene matches: 10. Germline CDR1 reads SGHRS; CDR2 reads YFSETQ. The CDR3 has 16 residues. The whole variable domain, remainder taken from reference TRBV5-1 and TRBJ2-1, is KAGVTQTPRYLIKTRGQQVTLSCSPISGHRSVSWYQQTPGQGLQFLFEYFSETQRNKGNFPGRFSGRQFSNSRSEMNVSTLELGDSALYLCASSLGGTSGHDEQFFGPGTRLTVL.

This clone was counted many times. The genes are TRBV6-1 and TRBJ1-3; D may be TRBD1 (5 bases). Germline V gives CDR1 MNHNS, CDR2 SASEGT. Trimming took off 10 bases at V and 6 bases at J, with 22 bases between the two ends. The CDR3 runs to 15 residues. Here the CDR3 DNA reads TGTGCCATCACCGAACTCCAGGGTCTGGAAAACACCATATATTTT. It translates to CAITELQGLENTIYF.

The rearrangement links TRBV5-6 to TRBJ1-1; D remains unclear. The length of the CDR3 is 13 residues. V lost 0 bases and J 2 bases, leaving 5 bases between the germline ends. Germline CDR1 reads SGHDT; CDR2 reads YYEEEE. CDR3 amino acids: CASSLELNTEAFF. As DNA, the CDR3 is TGTGCCAGCAGCTTGGAACTAAACACTGAAGCTTTCTTT.

The CDR3 bases are TGCGCCAGCAGCCAAGATCCCCCCACAAAAACAGGGAAGGGCGGGGAGCTGTTTTTT. This gives the protein CASSQDPPTKTGKGGELFF. This chain connects TRBV4-1 to TRBJ2-2; D is possibly TRBD1 (6 bases). Looked up from germline, CDR1 is MGHRA and CDR2 is YSYEKL. The V and J ends lost 0 bases and 7 bases respectively, with 24 bases between them. CDR3 length: 19 residues.

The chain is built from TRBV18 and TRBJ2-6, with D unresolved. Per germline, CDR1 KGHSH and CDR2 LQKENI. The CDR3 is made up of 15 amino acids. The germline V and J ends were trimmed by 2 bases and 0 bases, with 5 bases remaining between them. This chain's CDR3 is CASSPSRSGANVLTF. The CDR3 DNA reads TGTGCCAGCTCACCAAGCCGCTCTGGGGCCAACGTCCTGACTTTC.

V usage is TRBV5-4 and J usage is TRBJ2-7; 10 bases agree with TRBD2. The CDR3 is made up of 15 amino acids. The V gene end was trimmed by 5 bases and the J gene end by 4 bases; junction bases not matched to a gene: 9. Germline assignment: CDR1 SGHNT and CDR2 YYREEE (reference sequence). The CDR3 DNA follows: TGTGCCAGCAGTTCACCGGGACTAGCGACATACGAGCAGTACTTC. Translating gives CASSSPGLATYEQYF.

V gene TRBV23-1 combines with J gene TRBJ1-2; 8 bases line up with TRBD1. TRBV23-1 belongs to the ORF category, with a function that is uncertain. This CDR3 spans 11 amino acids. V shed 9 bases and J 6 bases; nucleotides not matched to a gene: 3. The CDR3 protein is CARDRGHGYTF. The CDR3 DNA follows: TGCGCCAGAGACAGGGGCCATGGCTACACCTTC.

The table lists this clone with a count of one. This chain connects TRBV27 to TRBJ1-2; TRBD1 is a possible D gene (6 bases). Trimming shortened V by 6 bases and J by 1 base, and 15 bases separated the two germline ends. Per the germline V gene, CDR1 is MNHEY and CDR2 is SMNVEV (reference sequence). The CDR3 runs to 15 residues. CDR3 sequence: CASSYTPDSNYGYTF. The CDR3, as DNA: TGTGCCAGCAGCTATACACCGGACAGTAACTATGGCTACACCTTC.

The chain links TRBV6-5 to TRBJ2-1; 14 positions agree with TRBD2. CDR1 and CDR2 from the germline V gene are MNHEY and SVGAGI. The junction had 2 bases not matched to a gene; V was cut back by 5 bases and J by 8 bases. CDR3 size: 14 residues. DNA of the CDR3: TGTGCCAGCAGTCGGACTAGCGGGGGGCATGAGCAGTTCTTC. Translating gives CASSRTSGGHEQFF.

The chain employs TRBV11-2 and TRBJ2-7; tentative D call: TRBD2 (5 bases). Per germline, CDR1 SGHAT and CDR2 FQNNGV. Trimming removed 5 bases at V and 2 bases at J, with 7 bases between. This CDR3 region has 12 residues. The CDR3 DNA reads TGTGCCAGCAGCAAGGGAGCCTACGAGCAGTACTTC. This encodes CASSKGAYEQYF.

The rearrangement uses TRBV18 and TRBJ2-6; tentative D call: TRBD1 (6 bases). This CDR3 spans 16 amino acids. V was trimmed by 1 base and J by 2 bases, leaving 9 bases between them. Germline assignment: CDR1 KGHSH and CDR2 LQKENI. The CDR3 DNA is TGTGCCAGCTCACCACTGCCAGGGGCTGGGGCCAACGTCCTGACTTTC. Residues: CASSPLPGAGANVLTF.

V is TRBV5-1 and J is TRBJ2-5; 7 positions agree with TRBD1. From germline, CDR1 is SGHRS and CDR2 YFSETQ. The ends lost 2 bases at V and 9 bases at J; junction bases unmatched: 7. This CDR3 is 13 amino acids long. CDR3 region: CASSLGDRGSQYF. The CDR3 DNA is TGCGCCAGCAGCTTAGGGGACAGAGGATCCCAGTACTTC. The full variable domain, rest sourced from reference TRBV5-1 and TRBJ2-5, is KAGVTQTPRYLIKTRGQQVTLSCSPISGHRSVSWYQQTPGQGLQFLFEYFSETQRNKGNFPGRFSGRQFSNSRSEMNVSTLELGDSALYLCASSLGDRGSQYFGPGTRLLVL.

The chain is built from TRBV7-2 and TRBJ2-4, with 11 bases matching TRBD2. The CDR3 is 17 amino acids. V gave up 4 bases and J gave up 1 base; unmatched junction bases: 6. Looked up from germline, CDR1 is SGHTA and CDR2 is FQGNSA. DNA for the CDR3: TGTGCCAGCAGCTCGCCTAGCGGGAGGAGGGCCAAAAACATTCAGTACTTC. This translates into CASSSPSGRRAKNIQYF.

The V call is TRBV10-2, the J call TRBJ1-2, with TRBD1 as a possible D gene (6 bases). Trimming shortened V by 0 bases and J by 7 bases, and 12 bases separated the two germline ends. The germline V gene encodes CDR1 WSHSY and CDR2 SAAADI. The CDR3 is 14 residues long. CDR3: CASSESRTDPGYTF. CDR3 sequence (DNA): TGCGCCAGCAGTGAGTCGCGGACAGACCCTGGCTACACCTTC.

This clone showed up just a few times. The CDR3 coding sequence is TGTGCCAGCAGCATTACTAGCGGGGGGGGTCTCACAGATACGCAGTATTTT. Protein: CASSITSGGGLTDTQYF. The chain links TRBV7-2 to TRBJ2-3; TRBD2 matches 13 bases. CDR3 size: 17 residues. V gave up 5 bases and J gave up 2 bases; unmatched junction bases: 7. The germline CDR1 and CDR2 sequences are SGHTA and FQGNSA. Full variable domain (missing parts from reference TRBV7-2 and TRBJ2-3): GAGVSQSPSNKVTEKGKDVELRCDPISGHTALYWYRQSLGQGLEFLIYFQGNSAPDKSGLPSDRFSAERTGGSVSTLTIQRTQQEDSAVYLCASSITSGGGLTDTQYFGPGTRLTVL.

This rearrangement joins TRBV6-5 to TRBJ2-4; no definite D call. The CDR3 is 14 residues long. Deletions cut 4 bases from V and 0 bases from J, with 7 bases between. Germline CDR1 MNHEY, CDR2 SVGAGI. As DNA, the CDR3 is TGTGCCAGCAGTTCCCAACTAGCCAAAAACATTCAGTACTTC. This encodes CASSSQLAKNIQYF.

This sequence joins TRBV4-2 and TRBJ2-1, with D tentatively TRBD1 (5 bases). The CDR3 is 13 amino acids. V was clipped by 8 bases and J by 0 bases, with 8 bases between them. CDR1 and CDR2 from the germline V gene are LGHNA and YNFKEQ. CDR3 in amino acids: CASSDSSYNEQFF. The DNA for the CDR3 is TGTGCCAGCTCAGACAGCTCCTACAATGAGCAGTTCTTC.